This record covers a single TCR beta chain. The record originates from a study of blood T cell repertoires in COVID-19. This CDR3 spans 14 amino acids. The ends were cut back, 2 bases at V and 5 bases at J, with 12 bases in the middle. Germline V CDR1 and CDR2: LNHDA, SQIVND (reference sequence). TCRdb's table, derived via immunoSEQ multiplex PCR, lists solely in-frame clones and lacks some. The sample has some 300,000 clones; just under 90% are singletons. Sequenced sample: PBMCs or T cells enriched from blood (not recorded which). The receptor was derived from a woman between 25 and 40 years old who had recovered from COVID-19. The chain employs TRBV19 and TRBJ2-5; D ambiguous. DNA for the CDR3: TGTGCCAGTAGTATAACCGCTACGCCGGAGACCCAGTACTTC. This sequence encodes CASSITATPETQYF.